The 29 T cell receptor beta chains in this list originate from one sample, sequenced in a study of blood T cell repertoires in COVID-19. Method: immunoSEQ multiplex PCR; TCRdb's copy keeps in-frame clones and lacks some. The sample contains about 400,000 clones, approximately 91% of which appear only once. The material sequenced was PBMCs or T cells enriched from blood (not recorded which). The receptors originated from a woman in her thirties or forties with acute COVID-19.

The chain recombines TRBV6-5 with TRBJ1-2; D unresolved. CDR3 length equals 13 residues. CDR1 is MNHEY and CDR2 is SVGAGI in the germline V gene. Trimming left V 5 bases short and J 6 bases short, with 13 bases between. CDR3 loop: CASSPAYGNGYTF. The CDR3 coding sequence is TGTGCCAGCAGTCCCGCATACGGTAATGGCTACACCTTC.

The gene calls are TRBV14 and TRBJ2-1; D gene uncertain. The germline CDR1 and CDR2 sequences are SGHDN and FVKESK. The CDR3 loop spans 12 amino acids. V lost 1 base to trimming and J lost 7 bases, with 5 bases between them. CDR3 region: CASSQGVNEQFF. In DNA form, the CDR3 reads TGTGCCAGCAGCCAAGGAGTGAATGAGCAGTTCTTC.

V gene TRBV5-1 combines with J gene TRBJ2-7; D call uncertain. This CDR3 is built from 12 residues. V shed 6 bases and J shed 5 bases, with 12 bases lying between them. Germline V lookup: CDR1 SGHRS, CDR2 YFSETQ. CDR3: CASKHGMHEQYF. The CDR3 DNA reads TGCGCCAGCAAGCATGGTATGCACGAGCAGTACTTC.

The gene calls are TRBV9 and TRBJ2-3, with TRBD2 matching 13 bases. CDR3 size: 15 residues. Trimming cost V 3 bases and J 4 bases; bases outside gene matches: 2. The germline gives CDR1 SGDLS, CDR2 YYNGEE. CDR3 loop: CASSGLAGGADTQYF. CDR3 DNA: TGTGCCAGCAGCGGACTAGCGGGAGGCGCAGATACGCAGTATTTT.

The chain links TRBV9 to TRBJ2-2; 9 bases align to TRBD2. V lost 0 bases and J lost 5; bases outside the gene matches: 8. The CDR3 runs to 17 residues. Germline CDR1 is SGDLS and CDR2 is YYNGEE. The CDR3 sequence: CASSVEVAGVSTGELFF. The CDR3 nucleotides read TGTGCCAGCAGCGTAGAGGTAGCGGGGGTATCAACCGGGGAGCTGTTTTTT.

The gene calls are TRBV4-1 and TRBJ1-6; D gene uncertain. Germline V gene data show CDR1 as MGHRA and CDR2 as YSYEKL. The V gene lost 0 bases and the J gene lost 9 bases, with 12 bases spanning the gap. The CDR3 spans 15 residues. The CDR3 spells CASSQDRQFGSPLHF. CDR3 sequence (DNA): TGCGCCAGCAGCCAAGATCGACAATTCGGTTCACCCCTCCACTTT.

This chain links TRBV9 with TRBJ1-1; 11 nucleotides line up with TRBD1. After removal of 3 bases from V and 0 bases from J, the junction contained 1 base not matched to a gene. CDR3 size: 15 residues. CDR1 is SGDLS, CDR2 YYNGEE, per germline. CDR3 sequence reads: CASSGDRGVNTEAFF. Here the CDR3 DNA reads TGTGCCAGCAGCGGGGACAGGGGGGTGAACACTGAAGCTTTCTTT.

This clone occurred a few times. The chain combines TRBV7-9 with TRBJ1-5; D might be TRBD1 (5 bases). V was pared by 3 bases and J by 3 bases, with 9 bases between. This CDR3 has 14 residues. CDR1 SEHNR and CDR2 FQNEAQ come from the germline V gene (reference sequence). The CDR3 loop is CASSFGGDNQPQHF. In DNA form, the CDR3 reads TGTGCCAGCAGCTTCGGGGGAGACAATCAGCCCCAGCATTTT.

The rearrangement links TRBV20-1 to TRBJ1-2; 7 bases fit TRBD1. CDR1 and CDR2 from the germline V gene are DFQATT and SNEGSKA (reference sequence). V trimming: 4 bases; J trimming: 7 bases; junction bases outside the gene matches: 3. The length of the CDR3 is 11 residues. For the CDR3, the DNA is TGCAGTGCTACCCGGGACAGTGGCTACACCTTC. As protein: CSATRDSGYTF.

The V call is TRBV15, the J call TRBJ2-7; a weak D match, TRBD1 (5 bases). V gave up 2 bases and J gave up 3 bases, with 14 bases separating them. Germline V lookup: CDR1 LNHNV, CDR2 YYDKDF (reference sequence). This CDR3 region has 15 residues. CDR3 loop: CATSRTQTAHYEQYF. CDR3 sequence (DNA): TGTGCCACCAGCAGAACCCAGACAGCGCACTACGAGCAGTACTTC.

The chain combines TRBV7-9 with TRBJ2-1; 7 bases align to TRBD2. The germline CDR1 and CDR2 sequences are SEHNR and FQNEAQ (reference sequence). The CDR3 is made up of 14 amino acids. The V and J ends lost 4 bases and 4 bases, in that order; junction bases with no gene match: 4. The CDR3 here is CASSSGGPYNEQFF. Here the CDR3 DNA reads TGTGCCAGCAGCTCGGGGGGACCATACAATGAGCAGTTCTTC. Together with reference TRBV7-9 and TRBJ2-1, the CDR3 gives the full variable domain: DTGVSQNPRHKITKRGQNVTFRCDPISEHNRLYWYRQTLGQGPEFLTYFQNEAQLEKSRLLSDRFSAERPKGSFSTLEIQRTEQGDSAMYLCASSSGGPYNEQFFGPGTRLTVL.

This chain uses TRBV10-3 with TRBJ1-2, with D uncertain. Germline values: CDR1 ENHRY, CDR2 SYGVKD. The CDR3 totals 13 residues. Trimming left V 0 bases short and J 8 bases short, with 10 bases between. CDR3: CAISESEGWGYTF. The CDR3 coding sequence is TGTGCCATCAGTGAGTCGGAGGGCTGGGGCTACACCTTC.

This sequence joins TRBV18 and TRBJ1-1; D gene uncertain. Trimming cost V 5 bases and J 0 bases, with 10 bases left between them. CDR3 size: 14 residues. Germline V gives CDR1 KGHSH, CDR2 LQKENI. CDR3: CASSGLAMNTEAFF. In nucleotides, the CDR3 is TGTGCCAGCTCAGGATTAGCGATGAACACTGAAGCTTTCTTT.

A note on this clone: The sample contains more than one DNA sequence encoding this CDR3. This chain links TRBV30 with TRBJ1-5; tentative D call: TRBD1 (5 bases). Trimming stripped 2 bases from V and 4 bases from J, with 6 bases between. Germline V gives CDR1 GTSNPN, CDR2 SVGIG (reference sequence). The CDR3 consists of 12 residues. The CDR3 sequence is CAWSPGNQPQHF. The DNA of the CDR3 is TGTGCCTGGAGTCCAGGGAATCAGCCCCAGCATTTT.

This clone was seen just once. The V and J genes are TRBV19 and TRBJ2-3; TRBD2 aligns across 15 bases. There are 16 residues in the CDR3. Germline V gene sequence: CDR1 LNHDA, CDR2 SQIVND (reference sequence). V dropped 6 bases and J dropped 3; count of bases not matched to a gene: 4. The chain's CDR3 is CASRAGLAGGTDTQYF. The CDR3 nucleotides are TGTGCCAGTAGAGCCGGACTAGCGGGGGGGACAGATACGCAGTATTTT. Looking up the rest from reference TRBV19 and TRBJ2-3 gives the full variable domain: DGGITQSPKYLFRKEGQNVTLSCEQNLNHDAMYWYRQDPGQGLRLIYYSQIVNDFQKGDIAEGYSVSREKKESFPLTVTSAQKNPTAFYLCASRAGLAGGTDTQYFGPGTRLTVL.

The chain joins TRBV19 to TRBJ2-3; 7 nucleotides line up with TRBD2. The CDR3 has 16 amino acids. V lost 4 bases to trimming and J lost 5 bases; unmatched junction nucleotides: 12. In germline, CDR1 is LNHDA, CDR2 SQIVND (reference sequence). The CDR3 loop reads CASSTWDYYAGDTQYF. CDR3 DNA: TGTGCCAGTAGTACGTGGGACTACTACGCGGGAGATACGCAGTATTTT.

The V and J genes are TRBV11-3 and TRBJ2-3; D gene uncertain. V was shortened by 5 bases and J by 1 base, with 7 bases between the two germline ends. The CDR3 is 13 residues long. Germline CDR1 is SGHNT and CDR2 is YENEEA. The CDR3 DNA is TGTGCCAGCAGCCGCGCGGGCACAGATACGCAGTATTTT. Translated, it gives CASSRAGTDTQYF.

The gene calls are TRBV6-5 and TRBJ1-2; possibly TRBD1 for D (6 bases). Between the trimmed V and J ends, which lost 6 bases and 12 bases, there was a span of 14 bases. This CDR3 is built from 11 residues. The V gene's germline CDR1 is MNHEY and CDR2 SVGAGI. The CDR3 loop reads CASSPRGADTF. The CDR3 nucleotides read TGTGCCAGCAGCCCCCGGGGGGCGGACACCTTC.

The gene calls are TRBV15 and TRBJ1-5; D gene uncertain. CDR3 length: 15 amino acids. From germline, CDR1 is LNHNV and CDR2 YYDKDF (reference sequence). Trimming pared 3 bases from V and 3 bases from J, leaving 12 bases between. CDR3 nucleotide sequence: TGTGCCACCAGCAGCCCCCAGAGGGTCAATCAGCCCCAGCATTTT. As protein: CATSSPQRVNQPQHF.

The V call is TRBV2, the J call TRBJ2-2; 9 nucleotides agree with TRBD1. V lost 7 bases and J lost 7; bases outside the gene matches: 10. The germline gives CDR1 SNHLY, CDR2 FYNNEI. The length of the CDR3 is 15 residues. DNA of the CDR3: TGTGCCAGCAAGGCGGGCACAGGGGGCGGCGGGGAGCTGTTTTTT. This sequence encodes CASKAGTGGGGELFF.

This sequence joins TRBV7-9 and TRBJ2-1; tentative D call: TRBD2 (5 bases). Germline V gene lookup returns CDR1 SEHNR and CDR2 FQNEAQ (reference sequence). The CDR3 is 14 residues long. V was trimmed by 3 bases and J by 2 bases, leaving 8 bases between them. CDR3 sequence reads: CASSLRVTYNEQFF. As DNA, the CDR3 is TGTGCCAGCAGCTTGCGGGTTACCTACAATGAGCAGTTCTTC.

This chain connects TRBV7-2 to TRBJ2-5; TRBD1 aligns across 11 bases. Germline V gene lookup returns CDR1 SGHTA and CDR2 FQGNSA. V shed 5 bases and J 1 base; nucleotides not matched to a gene: 3. This CDR3 has 15 amino acids. The CDR3: CASSLGQGAQETQYF. For the CDR3, the DNA is TGTGCCAGCAGCCTCGGACAGGGGGCCCAAGAGACCCAGTACTTC.

The J gene is TRBJ2-7, the V gene TRBV30; 9 bases agree with TRBD1. From germline, CDR1 is GTSNPN and CDR2 SVGIG (reference sequence). V lost 0 bases and J lost 2; bases outside the gene matches: 8. The CDR3 sequence is 16 residues long. CDR3 protein: CAWSVGPRTGAYEQYF. CDR3 coding DNA: TGTGCCTGGAGTGTAGGCCCCCGGACAGGGGCCTACGAGCAGTACTTC.

The CDR3 sequence: CASSQILDGYEETQYF. The DNA for the CDR3 is TGTGCCAGCAGCCAGATCCTAGACGGATACGAAGAGACCCAGTACTTC. The V and J genes are TRBV3-1 (or the pseudogene TRBV3-2) and TRBJ2-5, with D unclear. The CDR3 consists of 16 residues. The germline V gene encodes CDR1 LGHDT and CDR2 YNNKEL (reference sequence). V shed 3 bases and J shed 3 bases, with 17 bases lying between them.

This rearrangement joins TRBV14 to TRBJ1-4; weak D call: TRBD1 (5 bases). The CDR3 spans 13 residues. Per the germline V gene, CDR1 is SGHDN and CDR2 is FVKESK. With 5 bases removed from V and 6 bases from J, the gap between germline ends came to 10 bases. The CDR3, as DNA: TGTGCCAGCAGCACAAGGGGTTATGAAAAACTGTTTTTT. Its protein product is CASSTRGYEKLFF.

The V gene is TRBV18, the J gene TRBJ2-1; 8 nucleotides match TRBD2. With 4 bases clipped from V and 7 bases from J, the junction kept 15 bases outside the gene matches. Germline V CDR1 and CDR2: KGHSH, LQKENI. The CDR3 extends over 17 amino acids. The CDR3 is CASSRTLSGGTPNEQFF. The CDR3 DNA sequence: TGTGCCAGCTCACGGACGCTAAGCGGGGGTACCCCGAATGAGCAGTTCTTC.

The V gene is TRBV15, the J gene TRBJ2-1; 12 nucleotides line up with TRBD2. The CDR3 extends over 16 amino acids. V lost 3 bases, J lost 8 bases, and 8 bases stayed unmatched. Germline V gene sequence: CDR1 LNHNV, CDR2 YYDKDF (reference sequence). This CDR3 reads CATSRERTSGTDEQFF. The CDR3 bases are TGTGCCACCAGCAGGGAAAGGACTAGCGGGACTGATGAGCAGTTCTTC.

This chain uses TRBV6-6 with TRBJ1-4; TRBD1 matches at 8 bases. The length of the CDR3 is 13 residues. Germline V gives CDR1 MNHNY, CDR2 SVGAGI (reference sequence). With V trimmed by 6 bases and J by 8 bases, 5 bases remained unmatched. Here the CDR3 DNA reads TGTGCCAGCAGGCAGGGGGCAGGAGAAAAACTGTTTTTT. Its translation: CASRQGAGEKLFF.

This clone was recorded many times. The gene calls are TRBV7-9 and TRBJ1-2; D possibly corresponds to TRBD1 (6 bases). The CDR3 runs to 14 residues. V was shortened by 5 bases and J by 2 bases, with 12 bases between the two germline ends. CDR1 and CDR2 from the germline V gene are SEHNR and FQNEAQ (reference sequence). CDR3 sequence reads: CASSPSGENYGYTF. In DNA, the CDR3 is TGTGCCAGCAGCCCATCAGGGGAGAACTATGGCTACACCTTC.